The T cell receptor (beta chain) described here comes from a study of beta chain features in type 1 diabetes. The wider study: Investigators examined some 100,000,000 sorted cells across all samples.

The sequenced template was cDNA made from the entire isolated RNA. The data were produced by immunoSEQ multiplex PCR, yet TCRdb's version contains in-frame clones alone and is incomplete. This sample has about 140,000 clones, with around 7% found just once. This clone has just a few counts. This CDR3 comprises 18 residues. With V trimmed by 6 bases and J by 8 bases, 24 bases remained unmatched. CDR1 is MNHEY, CDR2 SMNVEV, per germline (reference sequence). V is TRBV27 and J is TRBJ1-2; 7 bases align to TRBD1. This TCR was sampled from a young woman in good health. The specimen was central memory CD4+ T cells from blood. The chain's CDR3 is CASSMPLNRDSLTRGYTF. CDR3 coding DNA: TGTGCCAGCAGCATGCCGTTAAACCGGGACAGCCTCACTAGGGGCTACACCTTC.